Listed below are T cell receptor beta chains from one sample, sequenced in a study of cytomegalovirus exposure and HLA in healthy donors. Repertoires were generated with immunoSEQ multiplex PCR, while TCRdb's copy carries only in-frame clones and drops some. The top ten hold 5.5% to 7% of the sample, which has 90,000 to 110,000 clones, 75% to 85% seen once. Sequencing was done on a sample of PBMCs. The receptor source for this set is a man aged 18-30 years in good health and CMV-seronegative. Each CDR3 is given with its conserved first and last residue. The D gene is left open where the match is weak. A row's size may be missing; if present it is once, few, many or a size class.

TRBJ2-2 TRBV14 NA NA CASRPRSGTGELFF TGTGCCAGCAGACCAAGGTCGGGGACCGGGGAGCTGTTTTTT
TRBJ2-3 TRBV7-9 TRBD1 NA CAGQGIKDTQYF TGTGCCGGACAGGGGATCAAAGATACGCAGTATTTT
TRBJ2-1 TRBV7-2 TRBD2 NA CASSLRLAGDSSYNEQFF TGTGCCAGCAGCTTACGGCTAGCGGGGGATAGCTCCTACAATGAGCAGTTCTTC
TRBJ1-1 TRBV5-4 NA NA CASSLYQVGGGAFF TGTGCCAGCAGCTTGTATCAGGTTGGGGGAGGAGCTTTCTTT
TRBJ2-7 TRBV19 TRBD2 NA CASSSGGGRVLYEQYF TGTGCCAGTAGTTCCGGCGGCGGGAGGGTCCTCTACGAGCAGTACTTC
TRBJ2-7 TRBV7-2 TRBD2 NA CASSPRGSGVLPSYEQYF TGTGCCAGCAGCCCTCGGGGTAGCGGGGTGTTACCCTCCTACGAGCAGTACTTC
TRBJ2-1 TRBV12-5 NA NA CASGADRLLNEQFF TGTGCTAGTGGCGCTGACCGACTGCTCAATGAGCAGTTCTTC
TRBJ2-7 TRBV27 TRBD2 NA CASSFPPTSGRSYEQYF TGTGCCAGCAGCTTCCCCCCGACTAGCGGGAGATCCTACGAGCAGTACTTC
TRBJ2-5 TRBV18 TRBD2 NA CASSPPIRASGQETQYF TGTGCCAGCTCACCACCGATCCGGGCTAGCGGTCAAGAGACCCAGTACTTC
TRBJ1-1 TRBV12-1 NA NA CASSFSAFF TGTGCCAGCAGCTTTTCGGCTTTCTTT
TRBJ2-1 TRBV7-3 TRBD1 NA CASSRQGPPYNEQFF TGTGCCAGCAGCCGACAGGGGCCACCATACAATGAGCAGTTCTTC
TRBJ1-5 TRBV28 NA NA CASVNRGLRQPQHF TGTGCCAGCGTCAATCGAGGGTTGAGGCAGCCCCAGCATTTT
TRBJ1-1 TRBV5-1 NA NA CASTLTSGRGGSTEAFF TGCGCCAGCACCTTAACCTCTGGCAGAGGAGGGTCGACTGAAGCTTTCTTT
TRBJ2-1 TRBV10-3 TRBD2 once CAIKGPAGGNEQFF TGTGCCATCAAAGGCCCAGCGGGAGGGAATGAGCAGTTCTTC
TRBJ2-2 TRBV7-2 TRBD2 NA CASSIRLAGGPGELFF TGTGCCAGCAGCATCCGACTAGCGGGAGGACCCGGGGAGCTGTTTTTT
TRBJ2-3 TRBV28 TRBD2 NA CASSFVASGSFGTDTQYF TGTGCCAGCAGTTTTGTGGCTAGCGGGAGTTTTGGCACAGATACGCAGTATTTT
TRBJ2-1 TRBV19 TRBD2 few CASSISGSTNEQFF TGTGCCAGTAGTATTAGCGGGAGTACGAATGAGCAGTTCTTC
TRBJ2-1 TRBV14 TRBD2 once CASSQVLSGRASYEQFF TGTGCCAGCAGCCAAGTTTTAAGCGGGAGGGCCTCCTATGAGCAGTTCTTC
TRBJ2-5 TRBV27 TRBD2 few CASSREGLRETQYF TGTGCCAGCAGTAGGGAGGGGCTAAGGGAGACCCAGTACTTC
TRBJ2-5 TRBV7-6 TRBD2 NA CASTITPLAGKEIQYF TGTGCCAGCACCATCACCCCCCTAGCGGGTAAAGAGATCCAGTACTTC
TRBJ1-2 TRBV5-1 NA NA CASSESPVLGGYTF TGCGCCAGCAGCGAAAGCCCGGTACTCGGTGGCTACACCTTC
TRBJ2-7 TRBV6-5 NA NA CASSYGGNPYEQYF TGTGCCAGCAGTTACGGGGGCAATCCCTACGAGCAGTACTTC
TRBJ1-3 TRBV4-1 NA once CASSQIPGSGNTIYF TGCGCCAGCAGCCAAATTCCGGGCTCTGGAAACACCATATATTTT
TRBJ1-2 TRBV19 NA once CASSMNEVEVFEGYTF TGTGCCAGTAGTATGAATGAGGTAGAGGTCTTTGAAGGCTACACCTTC
TRBJ2-7 TRBV9 TRBD1 NA CASSVNRGDEQYF TGTGCCAGCAGCGTAAACAGGGGGGACGAGCAGTACTTC
TRBJ1-1 TRBV6-6 TRBD1 NA CASSYSNFGQGASAFF TGTGCCAGCAGTTACTCGAATTTCGGCCAGGGGGCTTCGGCTTTCTTT
TRBJ2-7 TRBV6-1 NA NA CASTLTDYEQYF TGTGCCAGCACCTTGACAGACTACGAGCAGTACTTC
TRBJ2-1 TRBV6-5 TRBD2 NA CASSYTGTSGSSEQFF TGTGCCAGCAGTTACACCGGGACTAGCGGGAGCTCTGAGCAGTTCTTC
TRBJ2-7 TRBV19 TRBD2 NA CASRDYPHEQYF TGTGCCAGCCGGGACTATCCCCACGAGCAGTACTTC
TRBJ2-7 TRBV5-5 NA few CASEHEPLVSAEQYF TGTGCCAGCGAACACGAGCCGCTAGTCTCGGCCGAGCAGTACTTC
TRBJ2-2 TRBV6-6 TRBD2 NA CATSTGLAAGELFF TGTGCCACGTCCACCGGACTAGCAGCCGGGGAGCTGTTTTTT
TRBJ2-7 TRBV7-2 NA NA CASSLVRLAYEQYF TGTGCCAGCAGCTTAGTTCGGCTAGCCTACGAGCAGTACTTC
TRBJ1-4 TRBV4-2 TRBD1 NA CASSQEADRGKLFF TGTGCCAGCAGCCAAGAAGCGGACAGGGGAAAACTGTTTTTT
TRBJ2-7 TRBV28 TRBD2 once CASRGGGRVYEQYF TGTGCCTCACGGGGGGGCGGCAGGGTGTACGAGCAGTACTTC
TRBJ1-1 TRBV2 NA few CASSEVWGPRVTEAFF TGTGCCAGCAGTGAGGTCTGGGGCCCCCGCGTGACTGAAGCTTTCTTT
TRBJ1-2 TRBV5-1 TRBD1 NA CASSRWTGDNYGYTF TGCGCCAGCAGCCGATGGACAGGGGATAACTATGGCTACACCTTC
TRBJ2-7 TRBV11-2 NA NA CASSPTGRTSSVSEQYF TGTGCCAGCAGCCCTACCGGTAGGACATCCAGCGTCTCCGAGCAGTACTTC
TRBJ2-5 TRBV6-5 NA NA CASSYGEVPVRETQYF TGTGCCAGCAGTTACGGCGAGGTACCTGTAAGAGAGACCCAGTACTTC
TRBJ2-3 TRBV5-8 NA NA CASSQQLDTQYF TGTGCCAGCAGCCAACAGTTAGATACGCAGTATTTT
TRBJ2-1 TRBV28 TRBD2 NA CASSSPRLAGGGSYNEQFF TGTGCCAGCAGTTCCCCGAGACTAGCGGGAGGGGGCTCCTACAATGAGCAGTTCTTC
TRBJ2-5 TRBV7-7 TRBD1 NA CASSLFLFRDRAQETQYF TGTGCCAGCAGCTTATTCCTCTTCCGGGACAGGGCCCAAGAGACCCAGTACTTC
TRBJ2-3 TRBV6-1 TRBD2 NA CASRTSGSTDTQYF TGTGCCAGCAGGACTAGCGGGAGCACAGATACGCAGTATTTT
TRBJ2-4 TRBV4-1 NA NA CASSQKFSTNEAKNIQYF TGCGCCAGCAGCCAAAAGTTTTCGACAAACGAAGCCAAAAACATTCAGTACTTC
TRBJ2-7 TRBV7-2 NA NA CASSQDTNNYEQYF TGCGCCAGCAGCCAAGATACAAACAACTACGAGCAGTACTTC
TRBJ1-2 TRBV19 TRBD1 NA CASSIARQGLANYGYTF TGTGCCAGTAGTATAGCTCGACAGGGTCTTGCTAACTATGGCTACACCTTC
TRBJ2-5 TRBV7-6 TRBD1 NA CASSWDRGLGETQYF TGTGCCAGCAGCTGGGACAGGGGGCTAGGGGAGACCCAGTACTTC
TRBJ1-5 TRBV6-1 NA NA CAISDLMGFTNQPQHF TGTGCCATCAGTGATCTTATGGGCTTCACGAATCAGCCCCAGCATTTT
TRBJ2-3 TRBV5-1 TRBD2 NA CASSLWTSGRRTDTQYF TGCGCCAGCAGCCTCTGGACTAGCGGGAGGCGCACAGATACGCAGTATTTT
TRBJ1-5 TRBV19 NA once CASTRDGQYSNQPQHF TGTGCCAGTACCCGAGACGGACAGTATAGCAATCAGCCCCAGCATTTT
TRBJ2-1 TRBV5-6 TRBD2 NA CASSLASGRGAQFF TGTGCCAGCAGCTTGGCTAGCGGGAGAGGAGCGCAGTTCTTC
TRBJ2-7 TRBV7-2 TRBD1 NA CASSAHSRDRAYEQYF TGTGCCAGCAGCGCCCATTCCCGGGACAGAGCGTACGAGCAGTACTTC
TRBJ2-1 TRBV7-9 NA NA CASSLVAQVRGNEQFF TGTGCCAGCAGCTTAGTGGCCCAAGTCCGGGGGAATGAGCAGTTCTTC
TRBJ1-3 TRBV28 NA NA CASSLLGNTIYF TGTGCCAGCAGTTTACTGGGAAACACCATATATTTT
TRBJ2-5 TRBV28 TRBD1 NA CASSNQGQVRETQYF TGTGCCAGCAGTAATCAAGGACAGGTCCGAGAGACCCAGTACTTC
TRBJ2-3 TRBV6-4 TRBD2 NA CASSGVAGGSDTQYF TGTGCCAGCAGTGGAGTAGCGGGAGGGTCAGATACGCAGTATTTT